The rows below give T cell receptor beta chains drawn from one sample of a study of T cell changes during pregnancy in multiple sclerosis. Data came from immunoSEQ multiplex PCR; TCRdb stores just in-frame clones and leaves some out. The sample shows tens of thousands of clones, 94% of them seen only once. The material sequenced was peripheral blood, taken in the second trimester of pregnancy. All receptors derive from a female donor in good health, enrolled as a control in a pregnancy study. Each CDR3 is given with its conserved first and last residue. D genes are given only for firm matches. A clone size is listed for some rows: how often the clone was seen (once, few, many), or a class if it is expanded.

.,TRBV28,TRBD1,TRBJ2-7,TGTGCCAGCAGTCCTACCCCCGGGACAGGCTACGAGCAGTACTTC,CASSPTPGTGYEQYF
.,TRBV5-1,.,TRBJ2-2,TGCGCCAGCAGCTTGGGGAGCGGGAACACCGGGGAGCTGTTTTTT,CASSLGSGNTGELFF
.,TRBV10-3,TRBD1,TRBJ1-1,TGTGCCATCAGTCCCTCCGGGACAGGGCCCCTTGAAGCTTTCTTT,CAISPSGTGPLEAFF
.,TRBV7-2,TRBD2,TRBJ2-7,TGTGCCAGCAGCCCCAGCGGGGGGGGATTGCCTGGGTACGAGCAGTACTTC,CASSPSGGGLPGYEQYF
few,TRBV10-3,TRBD1,TRBJ1-5,TGTGCCATCAACGGGGGGGACAGCCCCAATCAGCCCCAGCATTTT,CAINGGDSPNQPQHF
.,TRBV19,TRBD2,TRBJ2-3,TGTGCCAGTAGTCCCACTAGCGGGAAGCTCACAGATACGCAGTATTTT,CASSPTSGKLTDTQYF
.,TRBV5-6,TRBD2,TRBJ2-5,TGTGCCAGCAGCTTGGGTCTAGCGGGGGCTGGGGGCGAGACCCAGTACTTC,CASSLGLAGAGGETQYF
.,TRBV23-1,TRBD1,TRBJ1-5,TGCGCCAGCAGTCGTAAGGGACAGCTAGATCAGCCCCAGCATTTT,CASSRKGQLDQPQHF
.,TRBV11-2,.,TRBJ2-2,TGTGCCAGCAGCACCTCGCTCGGAGGAGGGATAGAGCTGTTTTTT,CASSTSLGGGIELFF
.,TRBV25-1,.,TRBJ2-7,TGTGCCAGCAGTGCCAAAGCCGGGTTCTACGAGCAGTACTTC,CASSAKAGFYEQYF
.,TRBV30,.,TRBJ1-5,TGTGCCTGGAGTCCGGGGGGTTTTCAGCCCCAGCATTTT,CAWSPGGFQPQHF
.,TRBV19,TRBD1,TRBJ1-1,TGTGCCAGTCGAGACAGGGGAAACACTGAAGCTTTCTTT,CASRDRGNTEAFF
.,TRBV28,.,TRBJ1-4,TGTGCCAGCAGTTTATTGCGCGGAGGCCCCGGGAGTGAGAATGAAAAACTGTTTTTT,CASSLLRGGPGSENEKLFF
.,TRBV28,TRBD1,TRBJ1-1,TGTGCCAGCAGAACTACAGGGGAAATTGGTGAAGCTTTCTTT,CASRTTGEIGEAFF
.,TRBV4-1,.,TRBJ1-5,TGCGCCAGCAGCCGATTCGACAGGAATGGCGTATATAGCAATCAGCCCCAGCATTTT,CASSRFDRNGVYSNQPQHF
once,TRBV19,TRBD1,TRBJ1-5,TGTGCCAGTAGTATGGGACAGTCATTCAGCAATCAGCCCCAGCATTTT,CASSMGQSFSNQPQHF
.,TRBV6-1,.,TRBJ1-2,TGTGCCAGCAGTGAATTTTTTCCAACAGACTATGGCTACACCTTC,CASSEFFPTDYGYTF
.,TRBV5-1,TRBD1,TRBJ2-1,TGCGCCAGCCAGACAGGGATTGGCTCCTACAATGAGCAGTTCTTC,CASQTGIGSYNEQFF
.,TRBV27,.,TRBJ2-3,TGTGCCAGCAAAATGGCCCGGGCAGGGCTGACAGATACGCAGTATTTT,CASKMARAGLTDTQYF
.,TRBV29-1,.,TRBJ2-7,TGCAGCGTTGAAGTATCGGGTCCCTTGGACGAGCAGTACTTC,CSVEVSGPLDEQYF
.,TRBV29-1,TRBD2,TRBJ2-1,TGCAGCGTCGGAGCGGGAGGGTTGAGTGAGCAGTTCTTC,CSVGAGGLSEQFF
.,TRBV4-1,.,TRBJ2-5,TGCGCCAGCAGCCGGACACTCCCCCAAGAGACCCAGTACTTC,CASSRTLPQETQYF
.,TRBV5-1,.,TRBJ1-1,TGCGCCAGCAGCTTGATCAGGGCCATGAACACTGAAGCTTTCTTT,CASSLIRAMNTEAFF
.,TRBV27,TRBD2,TRBJ2-1,TGTGCCAGCACCCCCGGACTAGCGGGAGAAGGGGAGCAGTTCTTC,CASTPGLAGEGEQFF
.,TRBV21-1,.,TRBJ1-2,TGTGCCAGCAGCAAAGCGCGCAGGGGGCTCGACTATGGCTACACCTTC,CASSKARRGLDYGYTF
.,TRBV28,.,TRBJ1-5,TGTGCCGGAAGGGAGGGGCACGGCGGAGTATCGGGGCCCCAGCATTTT,CAGREGHGGVSGPQHF
.,TRBV19,.,TRBJ2-3,TGTGCCAGTAGTATTGGGGCAGGGCGGACAGATACGCAGTATTTT,CASSIGAGRTDTQYF
.,TRBV29-1,.,TRBJ2-3,TGCAGCGTTGGGCAGGGCACAGATACGCAGTATTTT,CSVGQGTDTQYF
.,TRBV2,.,TRBJ2-2,TGTGCCAGCAGTGGGGCAGCCTTCGCGAACACCGGGGAGCTGTTTTTT,CASSGAAFANTGELFF
.,TRBV4-1,TRBD2,TRBJ2-7,TGCGCCAGCAGCGTACCGGGAGGCTCCTACGAGCAGTACTTC,CASSVPGGSYEQYF
.,TRBV5-1,.,TRBJ2-5,TGCGCCAGCAGCTATCAGTCCCAAGAGACCCAGTACTTC,CASSYQSQETQYF
.,TRBV7-6,TRBD2,TRBJ2-7,TGTGCCAGCAGCTTAGGTAGCGGGAGGAACTACGAGCAGTACTTC,CASSLGSGRNYEQYF
.,TRBV5-6,.,TRBJ2-7,TGTGCCAGCAGTTTTTTTTCTGGGAGTGCTACCTACGAGCAGTACTTC,CASSFFSGSATYEQYF
.,TRBV5-4,.,TRBJ1-2,TGTGCCAGCAGCTTGTCGGAGGGGCACTATGGCTACACCTTC,CASSLSEGHYGYTF
.,TRBV5-6,.,TRBJ2-1,TGTGCCAGCAGCTTGAGTGGGAGTTTAAGCTCCTACAATGAGCAGTTCTTC,CASSLSGSLSSYNEQFF
.,TRBV9,TRBD1,TRBJ1-2,TGTGCCAGCAGCGTCGCCCTGGGACAGCAAGGCTACACCTTC,CASSVALGQQGYTF
once,TRBV2,.,TRBJ2-7,TGTGCCAGCAGTGGTCAGGCCATGTCCTACGAGCAGTACTTC,CASSGQAMSYEQYF
.,TRBV27,TRBD1,TRBJ1-1,TGTGCCAGCAGTACCGGGACAGGGGATTGGAACACTGAAGCTTTCTTT,CASSTGTGDWNTEAFF
.,TRBV9,TRBD1,TRBJ2-1,TGTGCCTGCAACTCCGGGACAGGGCAAATGAATGAGCAGTTCTTC,CACNSGTGQMNEQFF
.,TRBV6-8,.,TRBJ2-7,TGTGCCAGCAGGGAGCGGCCGGCCCACGAGCAGTACTTC,CASRERPAHEQYF
once,TRBV10-2,.,TRBJ1-1,TGCGCCAGCAGTGATGACCCCGGGAGATGGACTGAAGCTTTCTTT,CASSDDPGRWTEAFF
once,TRBV5-4,.,TRBJ2-5,TGTGCCAGCAGCGAGGGACTGGCGTACCAAGAGACCCAGTACTTC,CASSEGLAYQETQYF
.,TRBV5-1,TRBD1,TRBJ2-7,TGCGCCAGCAGAGGGACAGGGGCCTACGAGCAGTACTTC,CASRGTGAYEQYF
.,TRBV6-4,TRBD2,TRBJ2-1,TGTGCCAGCAGTCGCAGCGGAACGGGAGGGCCAGATGAGCAGTTCTTC,CASSRSGTGGPDEQFF
.,TRBV4-1,.,TRBJ1-1,TGTGCCAGCAGCCACCTGTCGATTGCACCCGGCACTGAAGCTTTCTTT,CASSHLSIAPGTEAFF
.,TRBV5-5,.,TRBJ2-5,TGTGCCAGCAGCTTGCGGACTCCCCAGGAGACCCAGTACTTC,CASSLRTPQETQYF
few,TRBV6-1,.,TRBJ2-7,TGTGCCAGCAGTGAAGGCGGGGCTAGCAGCTACGAGCAGTACTTC,CASSEGGASSYEQYF
.,TRBV19,TRBD2,TRBJ2-3,TGTGCCAGTAGTCCCGGGACTAGCGGTACAGATACGCAGTATTTT,CASSPGTSGTDTQYF
.,TRBV28,TRBD1,TRBJ2-7,TGTGCCGCAGGACAGGGGAGGACAATATTC,CAAGQGRTIF
.,TRBV4-1,TRBD2,TRBJ2-1,TGCGCCAGCAGCCGCCTTAGCGGGAGATCGGGGAATGAGCAGTTCTTC,CASSRLSGRSGNEQFF